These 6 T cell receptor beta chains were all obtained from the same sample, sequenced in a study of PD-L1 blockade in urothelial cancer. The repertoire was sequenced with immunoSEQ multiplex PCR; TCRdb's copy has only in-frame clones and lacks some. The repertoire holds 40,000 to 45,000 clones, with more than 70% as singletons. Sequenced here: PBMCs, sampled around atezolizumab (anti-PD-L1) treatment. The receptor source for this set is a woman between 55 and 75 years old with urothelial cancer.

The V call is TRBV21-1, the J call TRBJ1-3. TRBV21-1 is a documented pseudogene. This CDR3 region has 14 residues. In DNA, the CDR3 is TGTGCCAGAGCCGTTGGAGGGCACGGAAACACCATATATTTT. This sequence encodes CARAVGGHGNTIYF.

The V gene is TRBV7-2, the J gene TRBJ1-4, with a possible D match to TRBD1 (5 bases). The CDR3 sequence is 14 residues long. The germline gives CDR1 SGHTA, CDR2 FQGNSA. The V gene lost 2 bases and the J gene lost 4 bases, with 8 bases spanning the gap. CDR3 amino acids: CASSLQGGNEKLFF. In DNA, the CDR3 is TGTGCCAGCAGCTTACAGGGTGGTAATGAAAAACTGTTTTTT. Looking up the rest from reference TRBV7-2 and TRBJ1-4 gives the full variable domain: GAGVSQSPSNKVTEKGKDVELRCDPISGHTALYWYRQSLGQGLEFLIYFQGNSAPDKSGLPSDRFSAERTGGSVSTLTIQRTQQEDSAVYLCASSLQGGNEKLFFGSGTQLSVL.

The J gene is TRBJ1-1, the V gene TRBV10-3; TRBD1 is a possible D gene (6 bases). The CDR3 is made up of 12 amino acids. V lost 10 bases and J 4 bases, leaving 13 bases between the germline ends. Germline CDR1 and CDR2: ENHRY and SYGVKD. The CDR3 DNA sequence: TGTGCCACCGGCCAGGGGAGCACTGAAGCTTTCTTT. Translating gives CATGQGSTEAFF.

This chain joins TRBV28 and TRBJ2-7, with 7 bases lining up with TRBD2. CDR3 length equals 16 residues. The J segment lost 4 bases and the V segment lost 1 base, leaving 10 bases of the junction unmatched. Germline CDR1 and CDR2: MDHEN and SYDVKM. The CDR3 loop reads CASSLYGSPGGYEQYF. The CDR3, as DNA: TGTGCCAGCAGTTTATATGGGTCTCCGGGAGGATACGAGCAGTACTTC.

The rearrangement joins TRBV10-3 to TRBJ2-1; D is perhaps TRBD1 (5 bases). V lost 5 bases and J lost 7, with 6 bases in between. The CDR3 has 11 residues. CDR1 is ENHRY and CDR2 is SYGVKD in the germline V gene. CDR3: CAISRGNEQFF. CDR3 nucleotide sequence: TGTGCCATCAGTAGGGGTAATGAGCAGTTCTTC.

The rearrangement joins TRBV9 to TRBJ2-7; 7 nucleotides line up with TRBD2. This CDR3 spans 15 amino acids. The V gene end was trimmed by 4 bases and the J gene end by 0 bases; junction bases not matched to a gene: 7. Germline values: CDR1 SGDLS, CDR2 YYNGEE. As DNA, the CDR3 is TGTGCCAGCAGCAAACACGGGGGGAGCTCCTACGAGCAGTACTTC. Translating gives CASSKHGGSSYEQYF.